These 27 T cell receptor beta chains were sequenced from one sample in a study of CD8 T cells in Susac syndrome. RNA was extracted with the RNeasy kit, and a quantity of roughly 0.5 to 1 ug was reverse transcribed using random hexamers. MiXCR was run by TCRdb on the immunoSEQ multiplex PCR reads, yielding one entry per CDR3 protein. The sample lists a few hundred thousand distinct CDR3 sequences, about nine tenths occurring once. The sequencing input was CD8+ T cells from PBMCs. These receptors originate from a human donor with multiple sclerosis.

In its sample, this clonotype was seen once. The chain employs TRBV28 and TRBJ2-1; D call uncertain. From germline, CDR1 is MDHEN and CDR2 SYDVKM. The CDR3 totals 14 residues. V lost 6 bases, J lost 7 bases, and 16 bases lay in between. In DNA form, the CDR3 reads TGTGCCAGCAGCCACCCCCTACCCCCGAATGAGCAGTTCTTC. Translating gives CASSHPLPPNEQFF.

This chain joins TRBV5-6 and TRBJ2-7; 8 nucleotides match TRBD2. The CDR3 covers 16 residues. Germline-derived CDR1 and CDR2 are SGHDT and YYEEEE. With 4 bases clipped from V and 0 bases from J, the junction kept 9 bases outside the gene matches. The CDR3 region is CASSVTGTRSSYEQYF. CDR3 nucleotides: TGTGCCAGCAGCGTAACCGGGACTAGGAGCTCCTACGAGCAGTACTTC.

The chain is built from TRBV10-3 and TRBJ2-1; D unresolved. Germline CDR1 reads ENHRY; CDR2 reads SYGVKD. This CDR3 spans 14 amino acids. The ends were cut back, 7 bases at V and 4 bases at J, with 14 bases in the middle. CDR3 DNA: TGTGCCATCACCAGATCCCTAGAATACAATGAGCAGTTCTTC. Its protein product is CAITRSLEYNEQFF.

This clonotype showed up just once. The chain is built from TRBV9 and TRBJ1-2; D not certain. CDR1 and CDR2 from the germline V gene are SGDLS and YYNGEE. The CDR3 totals 14 residues. V was shortened by 0 bases and J by 7 bases, with 13 bases between the two germline ends. CDR3 amino acids: CASSVGWGIGGYTF. The CDR3 region has the DNA TGTGCCAGCAGCGTAGGCTGGGGAATCGGTGGCTACACCTTC.

This chain links TRBV6-2 or TRBV6-3 with TRBJ2-7; a weak D match, TRBD1 (5 bases). CDR1 and CDR2 from the germline V gene are MNHEY and SVGEGT. This CDR3 has 16 amino acids. V dropped 0 bases and J dropped 1 base, with 13 bases sitting between them. This CDR3 reads CASSYSARVESYEQYF. The CDR3 DNA sequence: TGTGCCAGCAGTTACTCGGCCAGGGTCGAGTCCTACGAGCAGTACTTC.

The V and J genes are TRBV10-3 and TRBJ1-1; tentative D call: TRBD1 (5 bases). V lost 2 bases, J lost 6 bases, and 10 bases lay in between. This CDR3 region has 13 residues. Per germline, CDR1 ENHRY and CDR2 SYGVKD. The CDR3 region has the DNA TGTGCCATCAGTGAGGGCTACAGGTCTGAAGCTTTCTTT. Amino acids: CAISEGYRSEAFF.

This sequence joins TRBV27 and TRBJ1-3, with TRBD1 matching 7 bases. Unmatched junction bases numbered 6, after V lost 4 bases and J lost 0 bases. CDR3 length: 16 residues. Germline V gene sequence: CDR1 MNHEY, CDR2 SMNVEV (reference sequence). The CDR3 coding sequence is TGTGCCAGCAGTTCCGGGACAGAATTCTCTGGAAACACCATATATTTT. It specifies CASSSGTEFSGNTIYF.

Written as DNA, the CDR3 is TGCGCCAGCAGCTTGTTTGGGGGTTCCAACGAGCAGTACTTC. It specifies CASSLFGGSNEQYF. The rearrangement links TRBV5-1 to TRBJ2-7, with D possibly being TRBD1 or TRBD2 (5 bases each). Germline assignment: CDR1 SGHRS and CDR2 YFSETQ. The CDR3 is made up of 14 amino acids. The germline V and J ends were trimmed by 1 base and 5 bases, with 13 bases remaining between them.

The chain combines TRBV6-5 with TRBJ1-6, with a weak D call TRBD1 (5 bases). Germline V gene lookup returns CDR1 MNHEY and CDR2 SVGAGI. There are 15 residues in the CDR3. Trimming stripped 2 bases from V and 7 bases from J, with 12 bases between. The CDR3 nucleotides read TGTGCCAGCAGTTACGGGACGGATCCAAATTCACCCCTCCACTTT. It codes for CASSYGTDPNSPLHF.

This chain links TRBV9 with TRBJ1-5; the D is unclear. The CDR3 covers 13 residues. V was cut by 5 bases and J by 3 bases, with 9 bases left in between. The germline CDR1 and CDR2 sequences are SGDLS and YYNGEE. The CDR3 DNA sequence: TGTGCCAGCAGTGTCGGTACCAATCAGCCCCAGCATTTT. It yields the protein CASSVGTNQPQHF.

Only one count was recorded for this clonotype. The chain is built from TRBV6-5 and TRBJ2-7, with D unclear. The V gene's germline CDR1 is MNHEY and CDR2 SVGAGI. The V gene lost 0 bases and the J gene lost 0 bases, with 9 bases spanning the gap. This CDR3 contains 15 residues. The CDR3 region is CASSYSSDSSYEQYF. Here the CDR3 DNA reads TGTGCCAGCAGTTACTCATCGGATAGCTCCTACGAGCAGTACTTC.

This sequence joins TRBV6-6 and TRBJ2-3, with 9 bases matching TRBD1. CDR1 and CDR2 from the germline V gene are MNHNY and SVGAGI (reference sequence). V lost 6 bases, J lost 3 bases, and 10 bases stayed unmatched. The CDR3 is made up of 16 amino acids. The CDR3 nucleotides read TGTGCCAGCAGCTTTACCGGGACAGGGAATACAGATACGCAGTATTTT. Translating gives CASSFTGTGNTDTQYF.

The gene calls are TRBV9 and TRBJ2-7; the match to TRBD1 covers 8 bases. Germline-derived CDR1 and CDR2 are SGDLS and YYNGEE. The CDR3 is made up of 14 amino acids. Trimming cost V 2 bases and J 1 base; bases outside gene matches: 2. The CDR3 nucleotides read TGTGCCAGCAGCGTCGGGGACAGGTCCTACGAGCAGTACTTC. It specifies CASSVGDRSYEQYF. Full variable domain (missing parts from reference TRBV9 and TRBJ2-7): DSGVTQTPKHLITATGQRVTLRCSPRSGDLSVYWYQQSLDQGLQFLIQYYNGEERAKGNILERFSAQQFPDLHSELNLSSLELGDSALYFCASSVGDRSYEQYFGPGTRLTVT.

This chain links TRBV29-1 with TRBJ2-2; D is uncertain. V gave up 5 bases and J gave up 4 bases, with 14 bases separating them. The germline CDR1 and CDR2 sequences are SQVTM and ANQGSEA. The CDR3 covers 14 residues. The CDR3 coding sequence is TGCAGCGTTTACTCCGGCTCGGGCACCGGGGAGCTGTTTTTT. It is translated as CSVYSGSGTGELFF.

V gene TRBV20-1 combines with J gene TRBJ2-5, with D perhaps being TRBD1 or TRBD2 (5 bases each). The germline V and J ends were trimmed by 5 bases and 4 bases, with 26 bases remaining between them. This CDR3 is 17 amino acids long. Germline-derived CDR1 and CDR2 are DFQATT and SNEGSKA (reference sequence). The DNA of the CDR3 is TGCAGTGCTCGCTCCCCTCTTGTGGCGGATGGGGGAGAGACCCAGTACTTC. Translating it yields CSARSPLVADGGETQYF.

This chain connects TRBV5-6 to TRBJ2-1, with no clear D. V was clipped by 2 bases and J by 3 bases, with 9 bases between them. The CDR3 sequence is 14 residues long. The V gene's germline CDR1 is SGHDT and CDR2 YYEEEE. The CDR3 DNA is TGTGCCAGCAGCTTAACCAGCGACTACAATGAGCAGTTCTTC. As protein: CASSLTSDYNEQFF.

This clonotype was seen once. The chain couples TRBV4-3 to TRBJ2-2, with 7 positions matching TRBD2. The CDR3 spans 19 residues. The V segment lost 0 bases and the J segment 1 base; nucleotides outside the gene matches: 11. Germline CDR1 reads LGHNA; CDR2 reads YSLEER. The CDR3 reads CASSQDPGGSGLNTGELFF. The CDR3, as DNA: TGCGCCAGCAGCCAAGATCCCGGCGGGAGCGGGTTGAACACCGGGGAGCTGTTTTTT.

This sequence joins TRBV12-3 or TRBV12-4 and TRBJ1-4; D not certain. The V end was cut by 7 bases, the J end by 0 bases, with 12 bases between. The CDR3 runs to 15 residues. The CDR3 nucleotides read TGTGCCAGCATGGACTCTAGTGCAACTAATGAAAAACTGTTTTTT. Translation: CASMDSSATNEKLFF.

The rearrangement links TRBV7-9 to TRBJ1-1, with 8 bases identical to TRBD1. With 11 bases clipped from V and 1 base from J, the junction kept 6 bases outside the gene matches. The CDR3 is made up of 13 amino acids. Germline V CDR1 and CDR2: SEHNR, FQNEAQ (reference sequence). As DNA, the CDR3 is TGTGCCGTCAGGGGGCCCCCGAACACTGAAGCTTTCTTT. This codes for CAVRGPPNTEAFF.

The chain couples TRBV19 to TRBJ1-2; no reliable D call. The V gene lost 3 bases and the J gene lost 4 bases, with 15 bases spanning the gap. The CDR3 length is 15 residues. From germline, CDR1 is LNHDA and CDR2 SQIVND (reference sequence). In nucleotides, the CDR3 is TGTGCCAGTAGTATGATGCAGGAATCCGTCTATGGCTACACCTTC. As protein: CASSMMQESVYGYTF.

The chain is built from TRBV19 and TRBJ2-7, with D perhaps matching TRBD1 (5 bases). The CDR3 is made up of 14 amino acids. Between the trimmed V and J ends, which lost 4 bases and 3 bases, there was a span of 13 bases. The germline V gene encodes CDR1 LNHDA and CDR2 SQIVND (reference sequence). The CDR3 sequence: CASSTEDRVYEQYF. The CDR3 DNA reads TGTGCCAGTAGTACCGAAGACAGAGTCTACGAGCAGTACTTC. The whole variable domain, remainder taken from reference TRBV19 and TRBJ2-7, is DGGITQSPKYLFRKEGQNVTLSCEQNLNHDAMYWYRQDPGQGLRLIYYSQIVNDFQKGDIAEGYSVSREKKESFPLTVTSAQKNPTAFYLCASSTEDRVYEQYFGPGTRLTVT.

The table lists this clonotype with a count of one. At one end, the junction sequence differs from germline, possibly due to a read error. The V gene is TRBV7-2, the J gene TRBJ2-7; TRBD2 aligns across 9 bases. CDR1 and CDR2 from the germline V gene are SGHTA and FQGNSA. The CDR3 is 13 amino acids. The CDR3 is CASSPTRAGGLLF. The DNA of the CDR3 is TGTGCCAGCAGCCCGACTAGGGCGGGGGGGCTTTTGTTC.

The chain uses TRBV7-8 and TRBJ1-5; D possibly corresponds to TRBD1 (5 bases). The CDR3 spans 15 residues. The ends were cut back, 1 base at V and 7 bases at J, with 14 bases in the middle. CDR1 SGHVS and CDR2 FQNEAQ come from the germline V gene. The CDR3 DNA reads as TGTGCCAGCAGCTTAGACCCAGGGTACGGCCAGCCCCAGCATTTT. Translation gives CASSLDPGYGQPQHF.

The chain carries TRBV12-3 or TRBV12-4 and TRBJ2-1; TRBD2 agrees at 8 bases. This CDR3 contains 15 residues. Trimming took 8 bases from V and 3 from J; bases not matched to a gene: 9. The CDR3 DNA reads TGTGCCAGCCTTCCTCCGGGACTAGGCTACAATGAGCAGTTCTTC. The encoded protein is CASLPPGLGYNEQFF.

The rearrangement joins TRBV14 to TRBJ1-1; D gene unclear. V was trimmed by 0 bases and J by 3 bases, leaving 11 bases between them. There are 15 residues in the CDR3. CDR1 and CDR2 from the germline V gene are SGHDN and FVKESK. CDR3 amino acids: CASSQEGPRYTEAFF. The CDR3 DNA follows: TGTGCCAGCAGCCAAGAAGGTCCCCGTTACACTGAAGCTTTCTTT.

This clonotype was observed a few times. The rearrangement uses TRBV6-5 and TRBJ2-1, with a possible D match to TRBD1 (6 bases). V was trimmed by 6 bases and J by 0 bases, leaving 12 bases between them. Per germline, CDR1 MNHEY and CDR2 SVGAGI. The CDR3 covers 15 residues. CDR3 protein: CASRLDRSSYNEQFF. Here the CDR3 DNA reads TGTGCCAGCAGACTCGACAGGAGCTCCTACAATGAGCAGTTCTTC.

This clonotype was picked up one time. The CDR3 sequence: CASSSTGVKQYF. In DNA form, the CDR3 reads TGTGCCAGCAGCTCCACAGGGGTAAAGCAGTACTTC. This chain uses TRBV13 with TRBJ2-7; TRBD1 matches at 7 bases. Germline values: CDR1 PRHDT, CDR2 FYEKMQ (reference sequence). There are 12 residues in the CDR3. V trimming: 4 bases; J trimming: 8 bases; junction bases outside the gene matches: 5. Based on the CDR3 plus reference TRBV13 and TRBJ2-7, the full variable domain is AAGVIQSPRHLIKEKRETATLKCYPIPRHDTVYWYQQGPGQDPQFLISFYEKMQSDKGSIPDRFSAQQFSDYHSELNMSSLELGDSALYFCASSSTGVKQYFGPGTRLTVT.